These T cell receptor beta chains were read from a single sample in a study of T cell responses to AZD1222 COVID-19 vaccine. Clones were read by immunoSEQ multiplex PCR, and TCRdb kept only the in-frame ones, dropping some. The repertoire holds about 110,000 clones, with about nine tenths as singletons. Material: peripheral blood, obtained 28 days after the second AZD1222 dose. The origin of the receptors is an adult who received the AZD1222 COVID-19 vaccine. The CDR3 runs from the conserved cysteine through the conserved F or W. Fields, in order: V gene, clone size, D gene, J gene, CDR3 DNA, CDR3 protein. A D gene is named only where the DNA matches it firmly. Some rows have no size entry. The others give once, few or many, or a class for an expanded clone.

V: TRBV9
size: once
D: .
J: TRBJ1-1
DNA: TGTGCCAGCAGCGTAGGACTCTCTGGGATTAACACTGAAGCTTTCTTT
CDR3: CASSVGLSGINTEAFF

V: TRBV4-1
size: .
D: .
J: TRBJ1-6
DNA: TGCGCCAGCAGCCAAGGGGGTGGCGGAGCTGGGTCACCCCTCCACTTT
CDR3: CASSQGGGGAGSPLHF

V: TRBV7-2
size: .
D: .
J: TRBJ2-7
DNA: TGTGCCAGCAGCCCAGAGTACGAGCAGTACTTC
CDR3: CASSPEYEQYF

V: TRBV11-3
size: .
D: TRBD2
J: TRBJ2-5
DNA: TGTGCCAGCAGCTTAGAACTAGCGGGGGCTACCCCTGAGACCCAGTACTTC
CDR3: CASSLELAGATPETQYF

V: TRBV6-1
size: .
D: .
J: TRBJ1-5
DNA: TGTGCCAGCAGTGACGGGAACAATCAGCCCCAGCATTTT
CDR3: CASSDGNNQPQHF

V: TRBV4-1
size: .
D: .
J: TRBJ2-2
DNA: TGCGCCAGCAGCCCTATGGGACGGCCCTCTAACACCGGGGAGCTGTTTTTT
CDR3: CASSPMGRPSNTGELFF

V: TRBV19
size: .
D: .
J: TRBJ1-5
DNA: TGTGCCAGTAGTATTAGGTTGCAGGACGAGAGGAGCAATCAGCCCCAGCATTTT
CDR3: CASSIRLQDERSNQPQHF

V: TRBV12-2
size: .
D: .
J: TRBJ2-1
DNA: TGTGCAAGTCGCTTAGATCGGCCGGGACTAGGACTCTACAATGAGCAGTTCTTC
CDR3: CASRLDRPGLGLYNEQFF

V: TRBV6-4
size: .
D: TRBD1
J: TRBJ1-1
DNA: TGTGCCAGCAGCTCAACGGGACAGACTGAAGCTTTCTTT
CDR3: CASSSTGQTEAFF

V: TRBV5-1
size: .
D: TRBD2
J: TRBJ2-3
DNA: TGCGCCAGCAGCCATGAGACTAGCGGGGCAAGCACAGATACGCAGTATTTT
CDR3: CASSHETSGASTDTQYF

V: TRBV6-5
size: .
D: TRBD1
J: TRBJ2-7
DNA: TGTGCCAGCAGCCGCGGACAGGGGGCGGGTGAGCAGTACTTC
CDR3: CASSRGQGAGEQYF

V: TRBV4-2
size: .
D: TRBD1
J: TRBJ2-7
DNA: TGTGCCAGCAGCCAAGCGCAGGGGGCTATCGACGAGCAGTACTTC
CDR3: CASSQAQGAIDEQYF

V: TRBV24-1
size: .
D: TRBD2
J: TRBJ2-3
DNA: TGTGCCACCAGTGAGACGCGGGGGGGTTACGATACGCAGTATTTT
CDR3: CATSETRGGYDTQYF

V: TRBV11-2
size: .
D: .
J: TRBJ1-3
DNA: TGTGCCAGCAGCTTAGTACGGTTCTCTGGAAACACCATATATTTT
CDR3: CASSLVRFSGNTIYF

V: TRBV7-9
size: .
D: .
J: TRBJ2-3
DNA: TGTGCCAGCAGCGCCTACCCAACTCGGACTAGCACAGATACGCAGTATTTT
CDR3: CASSAYPTRTSTDTQYF

V: TRBV9
size: .
D: .
J: TRBJ2-1
DNA: TGTGCCAGCAGCGCGGATGAAGGGCTGCAGTTCTTC
CDR3: CASSADEGLQFF

V: TRBV7-9
size: .
D: .
J: TRBJ1-3
DNA: TGTGCCAGCAGCACCCACGTCTGGGTGGGAGGAAACACCATATATTTT
CDR3: CASSTHVWVGGNTIYF

V: TRBV27
size: .
D: TRBD1
J: TRBJ2-2
DNA: TGTGCCAGCAGTTTATCGCTTAACCAGGGACAGGCCACCGGGGAGCTGTTTTTT
CDR3: CASSLSLNQGQATGELFF

V: TRBV5-1
size: .
D: TRBD1
J: TRBJ2-3
DNA: TGCGCCAGCAGCTCCGACAGGGGACCCCCCACAGATACGCAGTATTTT
CDR3: CASSSDRGPPTDTQYF

V: TRBV6-2/TRBV6-3
size: .
D: .
J: TRBJ1-1
DNA: TGTGCCAGCAGTTCCGACGGGCGGATGAACACTGAAGCTTTCTTT
CDR3: CASSSDGRMNTEAFF

V: TRBV3-1/TRBV3-2
size: .
D: .
J: TRBJ2-5
DNA: TGTGCCAGCAGCCTCCCGGGCGGGCCAGAGACCCAGTACTTC
CDR3: CASSLPGGPETQYF

V: TRBV29-1
size: .
D: .
J: TRBJ2-5
DNA: TGCAGCGTTGACGGGGTGGAGACCCAGTACTTC
CDR3: CSVDGVETQYF

V: TRBV7-7
size: .
D: TRBD2
J: TRBJ2-5
DNA: TGTGCTAGCAGCTTAGCGCCGACTAGCGGGGGGACCGAACTTCAAGAGACCCAGTACTTC
CDR3: CASSLAPTSGGTELQETQYF

V: TRBV4-3
size: .
D: TRBD2
J: TRBJ2-7
DNA: TGCGCCAGCAGCCGGACTAGCGGGGGATACGAGCAGTACTTC
CDR3: CASSRTSGGYEQYF